These T cell receptor beta chains were read from a single sample in a study of blood T cell repertoires in COVID-19. This table comes from immunoSEQ multiplex PCR, and its TCRdb copy is limited to in-frame clones, with some not included. This sample has over 200,000 clones, with approximately 91% found just once. Source material: peripheral blood. The source of these receptors is a man aged 55 to 69 who had recovered from COVID-19. CDR3s include the opening cysteine and the closing phenylalanine or tryptophan. The D gene is left open where the match is weak. Clone size is stated in some rows and not others, as once, few, many or a class when expanded.

D gene: .; V gene: TRBV12-1; clone size: once; J gene: TRBJ2-3; CDR3 DNA: TGTGCCAGCACCCTTTTCCCCTCCAGAATCCGGGACAGAAAATCCACAGATACGCAGTATTTT; CDR3 protein: CASTLFPSRIRDRKSTDTQYF
D gene: TRBD2; V gene: TRBV5-4; clone size: once; J gene: TRBJ2-7; CDR3 DNA: TGTGCCACCGAGACCGGGGGGTTCTACGAGCAGTACTTC; CDR3 protein: CATETGGFYEQYF
D gene: TRBD1; V gene: TRBV6-2/TRBV6-3; clone size: .; J gene: TRBJ1-2; CDR3 DNA: TGTGCCAGCAGTTACTCGACAGGGGCGAGGGGCTACACCTTC; CDR3 protein: CASSYSTGARGYTF
D gene: .; V gene: TRBV12-3/TRBV12-4; clone size: .; J gene: TRBJ2-5; CDR3 DNA: TGTGCCAGCAGTCGGGGACAAGAGACCCAGTACTTC; CDR3 protein: CASSRGQETQYF
D gene: TRBD1; V gene: TRBV19; clone size: .; J gene: TRBJ2-7; CDR3 DNA: TGTGCCAGTAGTATAGGGTTACTGACAGGGGCCTACGAGCAGTACTTC; CDR3 protein: CASSIGLLTGAYEQYF
D gene: .; V gene: TRBV10-2; clone size: .; J gene: TRBJ2-7; CDR3 DNA: TGCGCCAGCAGTGACTTGTACGAGCAGTACTTC; CDR3 protein: CASSDLYEQYF
D gene: TRBD2; V gene: TRBV5-1; clone size: .; J gene: TRBJ2-1; CDR3 DNA: TGCGCCAGCACCCCTAGCGGGGGGGCCGGGAATGAGCAGTTCTTC; CDR3 protein: CASTPSGGAGNEQFF
D gene: TRBD1; V gene: TRBV14; clone size: .; J gene: TRBJ1-4; CDR3 DNA: TGTGCCAGCAGCCAAGACGCAGGGGGTAATGAAAAACTGTTTTTT; CDR3 protein: CASSQDAGGNEKLFF
D gene: .; V gene: TRBV20-1; clone size: .; J gene: TRBJ2-1; CDR3 DNA: TGCAGTGCTGCCGGAGGTGAGCAGTTCTTC; CDR3 protein: CSAAGGEQFF
D gene: .; V gene: TRBV5-1; clone size: few; J gene: TRBJ2-7; CDR3 DNA: TGCGCCAGCAGTTCCGGGACACCCGGGCTCGGCGAGCAGTACTTC; CDR3 protein: CASSSGTPGLGEQYF
D gene: .; V gene: TRBV27; clone size: .; J gene: TRBJ2-7; CDR3 DNA: TGTGCCAGCACCCGGCTTCCGCGCGGATCCTACGAGCAGTACTTC; CDR3 protein: CASTRLPRGSYEQYF
D gene: .; V gene: TRBV9; clone size: .; J gene: TRBJ2-3; CDR3 DNA: TGTGCCAGCAGCGAAGGGTGGTACAGGACAGATACGCAGTATTTT; CDR3 protein: CASSEGWYRTDTQYF
D gene: .; V gene: TRBV28; clone size: .; J gene: TRBJ2-4; CDR3 DNA: TGTGCCAGCAGTCCGCCCGAGGGCCTGGCCCTTAAAAACATTCAGTACTTC; CDR3 protein: CASSPPEGLALKNIQYF
D gene: .; V gene: TRBV4-2; clone size: .; J gene: TRBJ2-3; CDR3 DNA: TGTGCCAGCAGCCAACCATCAGGGTTAACCGTCGATACGCAGTATTTT; CDR3 protein: CASSQPSGLTVDTQYF
D gene: TRBD1; V gene: TRBV3-1/TRBV3-2; clone size: .; J gene: TRBJ1-5; CDR3 DNA: TGTGCCAGCAGCCTAGGGACAGGGGGTAGCAATCAGCCCCAGCATTTT; CDR3 protein: CASSLGTGGSNQPQHF
D gene: TRBD1; V gene: TRBV5-6; clone size: .; J gene: TRBJ1-2; CDR3 DNA: TGTGCCAGCAGCAGACCCGGGACAGGGGGGCTCTATGGCTACACCTTC; CDR3 protein: CASSRPGTGGLYGYTF
D gene: .; V gene: TRBV7-8; clone size: few; J gene: TRBJ1-1; CDR3 DNA: TGTGCCAGCAGCTTAGTTCACAGAAACACTGAAGCTTTCTTT; CDR3 protein: CASSLVHRNTEAFF
D gene: TRBD1; V gene: TRBV11-2; clone size: few; J gene: TRBJ2-7; CDR3 DNA: TGTGCCAGCAGCTTAATCCGACAGGGGGCATCCTACGAGCAGTACTTC; CDR3 protein: CASSLIRQGASYEQYF
D gene: .; V gene: TRBV30; clone size: .; J gene: TRBJ1-3; CDR3 DNA: TGTGCCTCGACAGGATTCTCTGGAAACACCATATATTTT; CDR3 protein: CASTGFSGNTIYF
D gene: TRBD1; V gene: TRBV25-1; clone size: .; J gene: TRBJ1-1; CDR3 DNA: TGTGCCAGCACAGGGGGCTCGAACACTGAAGCTTTCTTT; CDR3 protein: CASTGGSNTEAFF
D gene: .; V gene: TRBV7-3; clone size: .; J gene: TRBJ2-1; CDR3 DNA: TGTGCCAGCAGTTACGACAGCTACTCCTACAATGAGCAGTTCTTC; CDR3 protein: CASSYDSYSYNEQFF
D gene: TRBD1; V gene: TRBV7-3; clone size: .; J gene: TRBJ2-7; CDR3 DNA: TGTGCCAGCAGCTTTACCGCAGGGGGAGTGGGCGAGCAGTACTTC; CDR3 protein: CASSFTAGGVGEQYF
D gene: TRBD1; V gene: TRBV18; clone size: .; J gene: TRBJ1-6; CDR3 DNA: TGTGCCAGCTCACCGGGACAGGGGGCCCATAATTCACCCCTCCACTTT; CDR3 protein: CASSPGQGAHNSPLHF
D gene: TRBD2; V gene: TRBV7-2; clone size: .; J gene: TRBJ2-5; CDR3 DNA: TGTGCCAGCAGCTTAACTAGCGGGAGCGGTGAGACCCAGTACTTC; CDR3 protein: CASSLTSGSGETQYF
D gene: TRBD1; V gene: TRBV18; clone size: .; J gene: TRBJ1-4; CDR3 DNA: TGTGCCAGCTCACCCGACTTTGGACAGGGGGATGAAAAACTGTTTTTT; CDR3 protein: CASSPDFGQGDEKLFF
D gene: TRBD2; V gene: TRBV6-6; clone size: .; J gene: TRBJ2-1; CDR3 DNA: TGTGCCAGCAGTTACTCAACGGCTAGCGGAAACAATGAGCAGTTCTTC; CDR3 protein: CASSYSTASGNNEQFF
D gene: TRBD1; V gene: TRBV19; clone size: many; J gene: TRBJ2-5; CDR3 DNA: TGTGCCAGTAGTATATCCAGGGGGGAGACCCAGTACTTC; CDR3 protein: CASSISRGETQYF
D gene: TRBD1; V gene: TRBV29-1; clone size: .; J gene: TRBJ2-1; CDR3 DNA: TGCAGCGTCCCTCGGGACAGTACTTACAATGAGCAGTTCTTC; CDR3 protein: CSVPRDSTYNEQFF
D gene: TRBD2; V gene: TRBV28; clone size: .; J gene: TRBJ2-5; CDR3 DNA: TGTGCCAGCAGTTTGGGTGGCGGGAGGGTGGCAGAGACCCAGTACTTC; CDR3 protein: CASSLGGGRVAETQYF
D gene: TRBD1; V gene: TRBV28; clone size: .; J gene: TRBJ1-5; CDR3 DNA: TGTGCCAGCAGTCAAGGGACAGGGGGCCAAGGTCAGCCCCAGCATTTT; CDR3 protein: CASSQGTGGQGQPQHF
D gene: TRBD2; V gene: TRBV10-3; clone size: .; J gene: TRBJ2-1; CDR3 DNA: TGTGCCATCACCATGGGCGGGAGTCGGGTTGAGCAGTTCTTC; CDR3 protein: CAITMGGSRVEQFF
D gene: TRBD2; V gene: TRBV19; clone size: once; J gene: TRBJ2-3; CDR3 DNA: TGTGCCAGTAGTTTAGCGGGAGGGAGCGGGGGCGCAGATACGCAGTATTTT; CDR3 protein: CASSLAGGSGGADTQYF
D gene: .; V gene: TRBV5-1; clone size: few; J gene: TRBJ2-3; CDR3 DNA: TGCGCCAGCAGCTTGAGCCCAGGGACAGATACGCAGTATTTT; CDR3 protein: CASSLSPGTDTQYF
D gene: .; V gene: TRBV13; clone size: .; J gene: TRBJ2-1; CDR3 DNA: TGTGCCAGCAGCCCCCTAGTACCGCGGGAAGTCGCTTACAATGAGCAGTTCTTC; CDR3 protein: CASSPLVPREVAYNEQFF
D gene: .; V gene: TRBV19; clone size: .; J gene: TRBJ1-4; CDR3 DNA: TGTGCCAGTAGTATCGGACTCACTAATGAAAAACTGTTTTTT; CDR3 protein: CASSIGLTNEKLFF
D gene: TRBD1; V gene: TRBV19; clone size: .; J gene: TRBJ2-1; CDR3 DNA: TGTGCCAGTAACGTGCCGGGACAGAATTACAATGAGCAGTTCTTC; CDR3 protein: CASNVPGQNYNEQFF
D gene: TRBD1; V gene: TRBV24-1; clone size: .; J gene: TRBJ2-6; CDR3 DNA: TGTGCCACCAGTGAGCCTAGGACAGGGGGTTCCAACGTCCTGACTTTC; CDR3 protein: CATSEPRTGGSNVLTF
D gene: .; V gene: TRBV7-9; clone size: .; J gene: TRBJ1-6; CDR3 DNA: TGTGCCAGCAGCGAAACGCTGGGCCAGGGCAATTCACCCCTCCACTTT; CDR3 protein: CASSETLGQGNSPLHF
D gene: .; V gene: TRBV7-9; clone size: .; J gene: TRBJ1-1; CDR3 DNA: TGTGCCAGCAGCTTAGCACGACAGAAGAACACTGAAGCTTTCTTT; CDR3 protein: CASSLARQKNTEAFF
D gene: TRBD2; V gene: TRBV3-1/TRBV3-2; clone size: .; J gene: TRBJ2-2; CDR3 DNA: TGTGCCAGCAGCCAGGCGACTAGCGAACCATTTACCGGGGAGCTGTTTTTT; CDR3 protein: CASSQATSEPFTGELFF
D gene: TRBD1; V gene: TRBV5-8; clone size: once; J gene: TRBJ2-7; CDR3 DNA: TGTGCCAGCAGCTTCTCTAGGGGACAGGGGGCATTGTACGAGCAGTACTTC; CDR3 protein: CASSFSRGQGALYEQYF
D gene: TRBD1; V gene: TRBV5-4; clone size: .; J gene: TRBJ2-1; CDR3 DNA: TGTGCCAGCACCCTGTACGGGGACAGGGCTTGGAATGAGCAGTTCTTC; CDR3 protein: CASTLYGDRAWNEQFF
D gene: .; V gene: TRBV7-6; clone size: .; J gene: TRBJ2-7; CDR3 DNA: TGTGCCAGCAGCTTAGCGTCCTCGGCGGGAGAGCAGTACTTC; CDR3 protein: CASSLASSAGEQYF
D gene: .; V gene: TRBV2; clone size: .; J gene: TRBJ2-7; CDR3 DNA: TGTGCCAGCACCGCGGGGAGACTCTACGAGCAGTACTTC; CDR3 protein: CASTAGRLYEQYF
D gene: .; V gene: TRBV14; clone size: .; J gene: TRBJ2-2; CDR3 DNA: TGTGCCAGCAGCCCCAGGGAAACCGGGGAGCTGTTTTTT; CDR3 protein: CASSPRETGELFF